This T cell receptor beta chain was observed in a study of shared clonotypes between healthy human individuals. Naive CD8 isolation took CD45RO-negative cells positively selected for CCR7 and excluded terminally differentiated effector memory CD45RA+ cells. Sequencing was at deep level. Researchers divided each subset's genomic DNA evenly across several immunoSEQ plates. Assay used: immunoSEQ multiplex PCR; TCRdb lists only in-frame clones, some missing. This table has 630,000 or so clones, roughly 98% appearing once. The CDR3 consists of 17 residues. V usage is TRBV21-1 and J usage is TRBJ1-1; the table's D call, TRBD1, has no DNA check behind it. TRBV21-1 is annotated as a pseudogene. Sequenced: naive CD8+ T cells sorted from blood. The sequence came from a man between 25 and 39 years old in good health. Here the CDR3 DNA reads TGTGCCAGCAGCAAAGCGAGACCCCTGGACACAAACACTGAAGCTTTCTTT. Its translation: CASSKARPLDTNTEAFF.